These T cell receptor beta chains were read from a single sample in a study of OX40 agonist ivuxolimab in advanced cancers. Assay: immunoSEQ multiplex PCR; the TCRdb copy retains only in-frame clones and omits some. The sample includes fewer than 55,000 clones, 75% to 90% of them seen just once. The sequenced sample was CD4+ or CD8+ T cells sorted from blood, obtained in a trial of the OX40 agonist ivuxolimab. The receptor set was obtained from an adult with an advanced solid tumor such as melanoma, head and neck, liver or kidney cancer. Each CDR3 is given with its conserved first and last residue. The D gene is left open where the match is weak. Only part of the rows carry a size: once, few, many, or a class if the clone is expanded.

V	J	length	D	size	CDR3	DNA
TRBV5-4	TRBJ1-2	16	NA	NA	CASSQDPAGVLYGYTF	TGTGCCAGCAGCCAAGATCCGGCAGGGGTCCTTTATGGCTACACCTTC
TRBV5-4	TRBJ2-2	15	TRBD1	once	CASSPGTANTGELFF	TGTGCCAGCAGCCCGGGGACAGCGAACACCGGGGAGCTGTTTTTT
TRBV9	TRBJ2-3	15	TRBD2	NA	CASSARTSAADTQYF	TGTGCCAGCAGCGCCCGGACTAGCGCAGCAGATACGCAGTATTTT
TRBV7-9	TRBJ2-3	15	TRBD2	NA	CASSPPGTRTDTQYF	TGTGCCAGCAGCCCGCCCGGGACTAGGACAGATACGCAGTATTTT
TRBV5-4	TRBJ2-5	14	NA	NA	CASSLSVAQETQYF	TGTGCCAGCAGCTTGTCAGTTGCCCAAGAGACCCAGTACTTC
TRBV18	TRBJ1-1	14	NA	few	CASSEAAGRTEAFF	TGTGCCAGCTCCGAGGCGGCAGGGAGGACTGAAGCTTTCTTT
TRBV11-2	TRBJ1-5	14	TRBD1	few	CASSVQGTDQPQHF	TGTGCCAGCAGCGTACAGGGGACGGATCAGCCCCAGCATTTT
TRBV9	TRBJ2-1	17	TRBD1	NA	CASSPRPGTGGLNEQFF	TGTGCCAGCAGCCCACGTCCCGGGACAGGGGGGTTAAATGAGCAGTTCTTC
TRBV5-5	TRBJ1-1	13	NA	few	CASSLGGNTEAFF	TGTGCCAGCAGCTTAGGGGGGAACACTGAAGCTTTCTTT
TRBV28	TRBJ2-3	18	TRBD2	NA	CASSLELTSGVWLDTQYF	TGTGCCAGCAGTTTAGAGCTGACTAGCGGGGTTTGGTTAGATACGCAGTATTTT
TRBV2	TRBJ2-6	15	NA	NA	CASNRDGFGANVLTF	TGTGCCAGCAATAGAGACGGATTCGGGGCCAACGTCCTGACTTTC
TRBV28	TRBJ1-1	12	NA	NA	CASSLKRSEAFF	TGTGCCAGCAGTTTAAAAAGGTCTGAAGCTTTCTTT
TRBV7-2	TRBJ1-2	17	TRBD1	once	CASSPGRTGAIYYGYTF	TGTGCCAGCAGTCCTGGGAGGACAGGAGCTATCTACTATGGCTACACCTTC
TRBV5-1	TRBJ2-1	14	TRBD2	NA	CASSYMTSGNEQFF	TGCGCCAGCAGCTACATGACTAGCGGCAATGAGCAGTTCTTC
TRBV29-1	TRBJ1-4	14	NA	NA	CSVAFGGTNEKLFF	TGCAGCGTTGCGTTCGGGGGGACTAATGAAAAACTGTTTTTT
TRBV2	TRBJ1-3	14	NA	NA	CASTLDSSGNTIYF	TGTGCCAGCACTCTGGACAGCTCTGGAAACACCATATATTTT
TRBV18	TRBJ1-3	16	NA	once	CASSPTTGSGGNTIYF	TGTGCCAGCTCACCAACTACAGGTTCTGGTGGAAACACCATATATTTT
TRBV10-3	TRBJ2-7	13	NA	once	CAISENTSGEQYF	TGTGCCATCAGTGAGAATACCTCGGGGGAGCAGTACTTC
TRBV5-4	TRBJ2-3	16	TRBD2	NA	CASSLVSGGAADTQYF	TGTGCCAGCAGCTTGGTGAGCGGGGGGGCTGCAGATACGCAGTATTTT
TRBV18	TRBJ1-2	15	TRBD1	NA	CASSPRGQGDYGYTF	TGTGCCAGCTCACCACGGGGACAGGGGGACTATGGCTACACCTTC
TRBV7-2	TRBJ1-5	12	TRBD1	NA	CASSLDRVVQHF	TGTGCCAGCAGCTTGGACAGGGTGGTCCAGCATTTT
TRBV7-8	TRBJ1-2	14	TRBD1	once	CASRANRGPGGYTF	TGTGCCAGCAGGGCCAACAGGGGGCCGGGTGGCTACACCTTC
TRBV20-1	TRBJ2-1	11	NA	NA	CSATPLHEQFF	TGCAGTGCTACCCCTTTGCACGAGCAGTTCTTC
TRBV30	TRBJ1-5	15	NA	NA	CAWRSSGTPNQPQHF	TGTGCCTGGAGGAGTAGTGGGACCCCGAATCAGCCCCAGCATTTT
TRBV5-1	TRBJ1-5	13	NA	NA	CASSLTGNQPQHF	TGCGCCAGCAGCTTAACAGGAAATCAGCCCCAGCATTTT
TRBV5-1	TRBJ1-2	16	NA	NA	CASSLMFSGEGYGYTF	TGCGCCAGCAGCCTAATGTTTTCTGGGGAGGGCTATGGCTACACCTTC
TRBV14	TRBJ1-4	15	TRBD1	NA	CASSPGTGGREKLFF	TGTGCCAGCAGCCCCGGGACAGGGGGCCGTGAAAAACTGTTTTTT
TRBV6-5	TRBJ2-4	15	NA	NA	CASTSLGAGKNIQYF	TGTGCCAGCACCTCCCTGGGGGCTGGCAAAAACATTCAGTACTTC
TRBV28	TRBJ1-5	15	NA	NA	CASSPTRQVWQPQHF	TGTGCCAGCAGTCCTACCCGACAGGTTTGGCAGCCCCAGCATTTT
TRBV18	TRBJ1-1	14	NA	NA	CASSPLTENTEAFF	TGTGCCAGCTCACCTTTGACAGAGAACACTGAAGCTTTCTTT
TRBV6-5	TRBJ2-5	13	NA	NA	CASRAGLLETQYF	TGTGCCAGCAGGGCTGGTTTACTAGAGACCCAGTACTTC
TRBV5-1	TRBJ1-6	14	NA	NA	CASSLTANNSPLHF	TGCGCCAGCAGTCTGACAGCAAATAATTCACCCCTCCACTTT
TRBV21-1	TRBJ1-4	16	NA	NA	CASIPRGTFLNEKLFF	TGTGCCAGCATCCCCCGGGGGACATTTCTTAATGAAAAACTGTTTTTT
TRBV19	TRBJ1-3	13	TRBD1	NA	CASIDRAFNTIYF	TGTGCCAGTATCGACAGGGCGTTCAACACCATATATTTT
TRBV28	TRBJ2-6	18	NA	few	CASTYSWGRSSGANVLTF	TGTGCCAGCACCTACTCCTGGGGGAGGAGCTCTGGGGCCAACGTCCTGACTTTC
TRBV19	TRBJ2-1	14	NA	NA	CASSDRTIRNEQFF	TGTGCCAGTAGCGACAGGACTATAAGAAATGAGCAGTTCTTC
TRBV6-5	TRBJ1-1	15	TRBD1	NA	CASSSSGQGTTEAFF	TGTGCCAGCAGTTCCTCGGGACAGGGAACCACTGAAGCTTTCTTT
TRBV18	TRBJ1-1	13	TRBD1	NA	CVSSQQGRTEAFF	TGTGTCAGCTCACAACAGGGGCGGACTGAAGCTTTCTTT
TRBV5-5	TRBJ1-4	13	NA	NA	CASSFRANEKLFF	TGTGCCAGCAGCTTTAGGGCTAATGAAAAACTGTTTTTT
TRBV7-7	TRBJ2-5	15	TRBD2	NA	CASSPVAGGAETQYF	TGTGCCAGCAGCCCCGTGGCGGGAGGAGCAGAGACCCAGTACTTC
TRBV5-4	TRBJ2-5	15	TRBD1	NA	CASSSTQGAAETQYF	TGTGCCAGCAGCTCGACTCAGGGGGCTGCGGAGACCCAGTACTTC
TRBV14	TRBJ2-1	18	NA	NA	CASSQYSSRGWLYNEQFF	TGTGCCAGCAGCCAATACAGCAGCCGAGGATGGCTCTACAATGAGCAGTTCTTC
TRBV6-9	TRBJ2-7	14	NA	once	CASSYGDSSYEQYF	TGTGCCAGCAGTTACGGGGATAGCTCCTACGAGCAGTACTTC
TRBV11-2	TRBJ2-1	16	TRBD2	NA	CASSLILAGGQNEQFF	TGTGCCAGCAGCCTCATACTAGCGGGGGGGCAGAATGAGCAGTTCTTC
TRBV28	TRBJ1-6	17	TRBD1	once	CASRYPTGTVKNSPLHF	TGTGCCAGCAGATACCCCACCGGGACAGTAAAAAATTCACCCCTCCACTTT
TRBV6-6	TRBJ1-4	15	TRBD1	NA	CASSALQGAGEKLFF	TGTGCCAGCAGTGCCCTCCAGGGGGCGGGTGAAAAACTGTTTTTT
TRBV19	TRBJ2-4	16	TRBD2	NA	CASSSPDSGSGDIQYF	TGTGCCAGTAGTAGCCCCGATAGCGGGAGCGGGGACATTCAGTACTTC
TRBV10-1	TRBJ1-1	14	NA	NA	CASSESRGSTEAFF	TGCGCCAGCAGTGAGTCGCGGGGGTCCACTGAAGCTTTCTTT
TRBV27	TRBJ2-2	15	NA	NA	CASSEGHLNTGELFF	TGTGCCAGCAGTGAGGGACACCTGAACACCGGGGAGCTGTTTTTT
TRBV6-1	TRBJ1-3	17	NA	NA	CASSARDGLFSGNTIYF	TGTGCCAGCAGTGCCCGGGACGGACTCTTCTCTGGAAACACCATATATTTT
TRBV4-1	TRBJ2-3	15	NA	NA	CASSRGGGEGDTQYF	TGCGCCAGCAGCCGAGGGGGGGGCGAAGGAGATACGCAGTATTTT
TRBV11-3	TRBJ2-1	15	NA	NA	CASSLGIGTSNEQFF	TGTGCCAGCAGCTTAGGTATAGGGACGTCCAATGAGCAGTTCTTC
TRBV5-1	TRBJ2-3	15	TRBD1	NA	CASSLLTGFTDTQYF	TGCGCCAGCAGCTTGTTGACAGGGTTCACAGATACGCAGTATTTT
TRBV21-1	TRBJ1-2	18	NA	NA	CASSNKTGTGEWKNGYTF	TGTGCCAGCAGCAATAAAACCGGGACAGGGGAATGGAAAAATGGCTACACCTTC